Shown below are 19 T cell receptor beta chains from a single sample sequenced in a study of T cell changes during pregnancy in multiple sclerosis. The assay was immunoSEQ multiplex PCR, and TCRdb's table has in-frame clones only and misses some. The sample contains under 75,000 clones, approximately 92% of which appear only once. Sequenced here: peripheral blood, sampled in the first trimester of pregnancy. The source is a female donor with multiple sclerosis, enrolled in a pregnancy study.

This clone was recorded only once. The chain carries TRBV7-8 and TRBJ2-1; D not certain. This CDR3 comprises 13 residues. Per germline, CDR1 SGHVS and CDR2 FQNEAQ. Deletions cut 0 bases from V and 7 bases from J, with 7 bases between. DNA for the CDR3: TGTGCCAGCAGCTTAGCGTTAGAGAATGAGCAGTTCTTC. It yields the protein CASSLALENEQFF.

The chain links TRBV18 to TRBJ2-3; 11 nucleotides match TRBD2. Germline V CDR1 and CDR2: KGHSH, LQKENI. The CDR3 length is 16 residues. The V gene end was trimmed by 3 bases and the J gene end by 0 bases; junction bases not matched to a gene: 2. CDR3 bases: TGTGCCAGCTCACCTAGGACTAGCGGGAGCACAGATACGCAGTATTTT. It codes for CASSPRTSGSTDTQYF. Using reference TRBV18 and TRBJ2-3 for the parts outside the CDR3, the full variable domain is NAGVMQNPRHLVRRRGQEARLRCSPMKGHSHVYWYRQLPEEGLKFMVYLQKENIIDESGMPKERFSAEFPKEGPSILRIQQVVRGDSAAYFCASSPRTSGSTDTQYFGPGTRLTVL.

The chain joins TRBV14 to TRBJ2-3; TRBD2 might be the D (6 bases). Looked up from germline, CDR1 is SGHDN and CDR2 is FVKESK. This CDR3 comprises 16 residues. Trimming pared 1 base from V and 2 bases from J, leaving 13 bases between. CDR3 in DNA: TGTGCCAGCAGCCAAGTTCGTGGCGGGGTCACAGATACGCAGTATTTT. Residues: CASSQVRGGVTDTQYF.

CDR3 protein: CASSLGTVREQYF. CDR3 coding DNA: TGTGCCAGCAGCTTAGGTACGGTCCGGGAGCAGTACTTC. The chain links TRBV11-2 to TRBJ2-7; unclear D gene. From germline, CDR1 is SGHAT and CDR2 FQNNGV. Trimming stripped 1 base from V and 7 bases from J, with 11 bases between. The CDR3 contains 13 residues.

This chain connects TRBV30 to TRBJ1-2, with 8 bases identical to TRBD1. The CDR3 length is 16 residues. CDR1 and CDR2 from the germline V gene are GTSNPN and SVGIG (reference sequence). J gave up 2 bases and V 4 bases, and 12 bases lay outside the gene matches. CDR3 in amino acids: CAWILLTGGLNYGYTF. The CDR3 nucleotides are TGTGCCTGGATCCTCCTTACAGGGGGACTAAACTATGGCTACACCTTC.

Remarks on this clone: One end of the junction does not line up with germline, which may come from a read error. The chain has TRBV6-1 and TRBJ2-7; D possibly corresponds to TRBD1 (6 bases). From germline, CDR1 is MNHNS and CDR2 SASEGT. This CDR3 comprises 11 residues. The chain's CDR3 is CASQGNYEQCF. CDR3 nucleotide sequence: TGTGCCAGCCAGGGGAACTACGAGCAGTGCTTC.

The rearrangement links TRBV7-8 to TRBJ2-5; TRBD2 is a possible D gene (7 bases). Trimming stripped 5 bases from V and 3 bases from J, with 19 bases between. The CDR3 is made up of 16 amino acids. Germline V lookup: CDR1 SGHVS, CDR2 FQNEAQ. CDR3 sequence: CASSLRGGEGEETQYF. CDR3 nucleotides: TGTGCCAGCAGCCTCCGGGGAGGGGAGGGGGAAGAGACCCAGTACTTC.

The CDR3 protein is CASSYNSYSNQPQHF. DNA for the CDR3: TGTGCCAGCTCATACAACAGCTATAGCAATCAGCCCCAGCATTTT. This chain joins TRBV18 and TRBJ1-5; D gene unclear. This CDR3 is built from 15 residues. V was clipped by 5 bases and J by 0 bases, with 11 bases between them. Germline values: CDR1 KGHSH, CDR2 LQKENI.

In this sample, this clone turned up once. The V gene is TRBV5-4, the J gene TRBJ2-3; TRBD2 matches 10 bases. J was trimmed by 3 bases and V by 4 bases; bases with no gene match: 8. The germline V gene encodes CDR1 SGHNT and CDR2 YYREEE (reference sequence). The length of the CDR3 is 16 residues. The CDR3 coding sequence is TGTGCCAGCAGCCCCGCCCTAGCGGGAGTGACAGATACGCAGTATTTT. It encodes CASSPALAGVTDTQYF.

This rearrangement joins TRBV5-5 to TRBJ1-2, with 9 bases fitting TRBD1. V was clipped by 4 bases and J by 5 bases; unmatched bases: 15. The CDR3 extends over 17 amino acids. Germline-derived CDR1 and CDR2 are SGHKS and YYEKEE (reference sequence). The CDR3 loop is CASSPERGDRVLYGYTF. The CDR3 DNA reads TGTGCCAGCAGCCCGGAGAGAGGGGACAGGGTATTGTATGGCTACACCTTC.

This chain links TRBV11-1 with TRBJ2-1, with TRBD2 matching over 13 bases. CDR1 is SGHAT, CDR2 FQDESV, per germline (reference sequence). After removal of 5 bases from V and 9 bases from J, the junction contained 7 bases not matched to a gene. The CDR3 is 15 residues long. The CDR3 region is CASSKGTSGTREQFF. The CDR3 nucleotides read TGTGCCAGCAGCAAAGGGACTAGCGGGACCCGTGAGCAGTTCTTC.

The chain employs TRBV29-1 and TRBJ2-1; the match to TRBD2 covers 8 bases. V was clipped by 6 bases and J by 7 bases; unmatched bases: 14. The CDR3 has 15 amino acids. The germline CDR1 and CDR2 sequences are SQVTM and ANQGSEA. In DNA, the CDR3 is TGCAGCGTGGAGTGGTTTAGCGGGACTGGTAATGAGCAGTTCTTC. Protein sequence: CSVEWFSGTGNEQFF.

The chain uses TRBV21-1 and TRBJ2-7; TRBD1, the table's D call, lacks a check against the DNA. TRBV21-1 is a known pseudogene. This CDR3 region has 10 residues. The CDR3 DNA sequence: TGTGCCAGCAGCAAGGCAGGGGGGTACTTC. It specifies CASSKAGGYF.

The CDR3 protein is CASSQGGTHHQPQHF. The CDR3 DNA reads TGCGCCAGCAGCCAAGGCGGGACTCATCATCAGCCCCAGCATTTT. The rearrangement links TRBV4-1 to TRBJ1-5, with D possibly being TRBD1 (5 bases). The CDR3 is 15 amino acids. Deletions cut 1 base from V and 5 bases from J, with 12 bases between. CDR1 and CDR2 from the germline V gene are MGHRA and YSYEKL.

This clone was detected only a few times. This chain uses TRBV4-1 with TRBJ1-1; D is unclear. The CDR3 has 15 amino acids. The V end was cut by 3 bases, the J end by 4 bases, with 15 bases between. Germline V lookup: CDR1 MGHRA, CDR2 YSYEKL. The CDR3 DNA reads as TGCGCCAGCAGCCAGCATAACGGAGCAATCACTGAAGCTTTCTTT. Translation: CASSQHNGAITEAFF.

The chain couples TRBV5-4 to TRBJ1-3; TRBD1 might be the D (6 bases). This CDR3 spans 16 amino acids. V was pared by 4 bases and J by 0 bases, with 14 bases between. Looked up from germline, CDR1 is SGHNT and CDR2 is YYREEE (reference sequence). Here the CDR3 DNA reads TGTGCCAGCAGCACCTTCGACAGGCCCTCTGGAAACACCATATATTTT. The encoded protein is CASSTFDRPSGNTIYF.

The chain joins TRBV9 to TRBJ2-2; TRBD2 matches 14 bases. Germline CDR1 is SGDLS and CDR2 is YYNGEE. V dropped 3 bases and J dropped 3; count of bases not matched to a gene: 4. The length of the CDR3 is 17 residues. The CDR3 nucleotides are TGTGCCAGCAGCGCGGGACTAGCGGGGGCCTACACCGGGGAGCTGTTTTTT. This encodes CASSAGLAGAYTGELFF.

The rearrangement joins TRBV28 to TRBJ1-2, with D perhaps TRBD1 (5 bases). CDR1 is MDHEN, CDR2 SYDVKM, per germline. Trimming pared 4 bases from V and 3 bases from J, leaving 15 bases between. The CDR3 is 15 amino acids. In nucleotides, the CDR3 is TGTGCCAGCAGTTCGCCTAGGGGTGGGGACTATGGCTACACCTTC. It encodes CASSSPRGGDYGYTF.

The chain carries TRBV28 and TRBJ2-7; weak D call: TRBD2 (7 bases). The CDR3 spans 15 residues. The germline V gene has CDR1 MDHEN and CDR2 SYDVKM. V was cut by 1 base and J by 2 bases, with 12 bases left in between. CDR3 region: CASSLSRGATYEQYF. CDR3 coding DNA: TGTGCCAGCAGTTTATCACGGGGGGCGACCTACGAGCAGTACTTC.